This entry features one T cell receptor (beta chain) sequence. This entry comes from a study of technical replicates of blood from a handful of donors. The repertoire was sequenced with immunoSEQ multiplex PCR; TCRdb's copy has only in-frame clones and lacks some. The sample lists tens of thousands of clones; around 94% were seen once. The V end was cut by 7 bases, the J end by 0 bases, with 10 bases between. The CDR3 contains 14 residues. Germline lookup yields CDR1 LNHDA and CDR2 SQIVND (reference sequence). The chain couples TRBV19 to TRBJ1-5; D unresolved. The sequence came from a human donor in good health. The sample consisted of T cells isolated from PBMCs. The CDR3 reads CASTQTDSNQPQHF. DNA of the CDR3: TGTGCCAGTACACAGACCGATAGCAATCAGCCCCAGCATTTT.